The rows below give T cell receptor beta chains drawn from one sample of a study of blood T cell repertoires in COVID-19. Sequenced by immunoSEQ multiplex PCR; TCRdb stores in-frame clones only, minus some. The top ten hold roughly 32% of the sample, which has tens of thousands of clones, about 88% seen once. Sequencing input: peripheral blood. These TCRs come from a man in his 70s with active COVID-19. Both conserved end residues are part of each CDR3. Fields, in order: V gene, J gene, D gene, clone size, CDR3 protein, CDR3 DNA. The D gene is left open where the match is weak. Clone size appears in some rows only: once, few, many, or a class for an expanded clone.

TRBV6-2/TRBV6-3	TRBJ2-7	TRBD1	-	CASSSYRGNEQYF	TGTGCCAGCAGTTCTTACAGGGGTAACGAGCAGTACTTC
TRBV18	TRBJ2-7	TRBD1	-	CASSQQGGEQYF	TGTGCCAGCTCACAACAGGGGGGCGAGCAGTACTTC
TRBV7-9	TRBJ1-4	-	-	CASSWGVEKLFF	TGTGCCAGCAGTTGGGGGGTCGAAAAACTGTTTTTT
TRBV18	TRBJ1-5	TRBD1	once	CASSRTDRGRNQPQHF	TGTGCCAGCTCGCGAACGGACAGGGGACGCAATCAGCCCCAGCATTTT
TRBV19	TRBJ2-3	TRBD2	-	CASSIGWGLLAGSSTDTQYF	TGTGCCAGTAGTATAGGATGGGGGCTACTAGCGGGTAGCAGCACAGATACGCAGTATTTT
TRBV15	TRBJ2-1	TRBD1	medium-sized	CATGRGTGAGNEQFF	TGTGCCACCGGGCGTGGGACAGGGGCGGGCAATGAGCAGTTCTTC
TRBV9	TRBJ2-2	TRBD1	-	CATGGGNTGELFF	TGTGCCACAGGGGGCGGGAACACCGGGGAGCTGTTTTTT
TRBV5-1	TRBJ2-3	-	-	CASSFAGAGADTQYF	TGCGCCAGCAGCTTCGCAGGGGCTGGGGCAGATACGCAGTATTTT
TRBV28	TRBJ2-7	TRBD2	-	CASSLGLAGTYEQYF	TGTGCCAGCAGTTTAGGTCTAGCGGGAACATACGAGCAGTACTTC
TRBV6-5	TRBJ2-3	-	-	CASSYSGSGLTDTQYF	TGTGCCAGCAGTTACTCGGGTAGCGGCCTCACAGATACGCAGTATTTT
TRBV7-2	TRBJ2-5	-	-	CASSPNSGPIQETQYF	TGTGCCAGCAGCCCGAACAGTGGCCCCATACAAGAGACCCAGTACTTC